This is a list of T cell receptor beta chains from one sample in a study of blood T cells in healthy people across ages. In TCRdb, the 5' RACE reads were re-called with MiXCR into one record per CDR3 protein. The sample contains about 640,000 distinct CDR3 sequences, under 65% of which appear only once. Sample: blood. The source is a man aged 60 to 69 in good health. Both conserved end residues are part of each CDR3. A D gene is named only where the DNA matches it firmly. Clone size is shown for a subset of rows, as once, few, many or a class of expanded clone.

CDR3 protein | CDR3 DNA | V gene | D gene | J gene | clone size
CATSDPRTVGETQYF | TGTGCCACCAGTGACCCCAGGACTGTGGGGGAGACCCAGTACTTC | TRBV24-1 | - | TRBJ2-5 | -
CASSPDRGSEKLFF | TGCGCCAGCAGCCCCGACAGGGGATCTGAAAAACTGTTTTTT | TRBV5-1 | TRBD1 | TRBJ1-4 | -
CAIKGPSYEQYF | TGTGCCATCAAGGGACCCTCCTACGAGCAGTACTTC | TRBV10-3 | - | TRBJ2-7 | -
CASSLAQLDNSPLHF | TGTGCCAGCAGTTTAGCGCAGCTGGATAATTCACCCCTCCACTTT | TRBV27 | - | TRBJ1-6 | -
CASSLRRGGGTSNEQFF | TGTGCCAGCAGCTTAAGGAGGGGCGGGGGGACCTCCAATGAGCAGTTCTTC | TRBV7-9 | TRBD2 | TRBJ2-1 | -
CAISGQQNTEAFF | TGTGCCATCAGTGGACAGCAGAACACTGAAGCTTTCTTT | TRBV10-3 | - | TRBJ1-1 | -
CASSISAGIQTQYF | TGTGCCAGTAGTATTTCAGCGGGCATACAGACCCAGTACTTC | TRBV19 | - | TRBJ2-5 | -
CASRFSPPRTDTQYF | TGTGCCAGCAGATTCAGCCCACCCCGCACAGATACGCAGTATTTT | TRBV6-1 | - | TRBJ2-3 | few
CASSSRHPNTEAFF | TGTGCCAGCAGCAGTAGACATCCGAACACTGAAGCTTTCTTT | TRBV12-3/TRBV12-4 | - | TRBJ1-1 | -
CASSLGPTGGVGETQYF | TGTGCCAGCAGTTTGGGCCCGACAGGGGGCGTGGGAGAGACCCAGTACTTC | TRBV27 | TRBD1 | TRBJ2-5 | -
CSAREGTYTEAFF | TGCAGTGCTAGAGAGGGGACTTACACTGAAGCTTTCTTT | TRBV20-1 | - | TRBJ1-1 | few
CASSRGQGRYF | TGTGCCAGCAGCCGAGGACAGGGGAGGTACTTC | TRBV12-3/TRBV12-4 | TRBD1 | TRBJ2-4 | -
CASTSRPNTEAFF | TGTGCCAGCACCTCGAGGCCGAACACTGAAGCTTTCTTT | TRBV2 | - | TRBJ1-1 | -
CASSLGSGGRYEQYF | TGTGCCAGCAGCTTAGGTTCAGGGGGCAGGTACGAGCAGTACTTC | TRBV11-2 | TRBD1 | TRBJ2-7 | -
CASSQVGNSYEQYF | TGCGCCAGCAGCCAAGTCGGGAATTCCTACGAGCAGTACTTC | TRBV4-3 | - | TRBJ2-7 | -
CASSLTGASGANVLTF | TGCGCCAGCAGCTTAACCGGGGCCTCTGGGGCCAACGTCCTGACTTTC | TRBV5-1 | - | TRBJ2-6 | once
CASSEAWGGGADNEQFF | TGTGCCAGCAGTGAAGCGTGGGGCGGGGGGGCCGACAATGAGCAGTTCTTC | TRBV6-1 | TRBD2 | TRBJ2-1 | -
CASRPTGRAKNIQYF | TGTGCCAGCAGACCTACAGGGAGAGCCAAAAACATTCAGTACTTC | TRBV12-3/TRBV12-4 | - | TRBJ2-4 | few
CASNPTGESQPQHF | TGTGCCAGCAACCCCACAGGGGAGAGTCAGCCCCAGCATTTT | TRBV2 | TRBD1 | TRBJ1-5 | -
CASSFSGGHRRAYGYTF | TGTGCCAGCAGTTTCTCAGGGGGCCACAGAAGGGCCTATGGCTACACCTTC | TRBV12-3/TRBV12-4 | TRBD1 | TRBJ1-2 | few
CASSLRGDVAGELFF | TGCGCCAGCAGCTTGAGGGGGGATGTTGCCGGGGAGCTGTTTTTT | TRBV5-1 | - | TRBJ2-2 | -
CASSSPGTSGYGYTF | TGTGCCAGCAGTTCCCCCGGGACCTCTGGGTATGGCTACACCTTC | TRBV28 | - | TRBJ1-2 | -
CASSVLAGEQETQYF | TGCGCCAGCAGTGTTCTAGCGGGGGAGCAAGAGACTCAGTACTTC | TRBV10-1 | TRBD2 | TRBJ2-4 | few
CSARTEYQETQYF | TGCAGTGCCAGGACGGAGTACCAAGAGACCCAGTACTTC | TRBV20-1 | - | TRBJ2-5 | -
CASSHSGSNEQYF | TGTGCCAGCAGCCATTCCGGGAGTAACGAGCAGTACTTC | TRBV3-1 | - | TRBJ2-7 | few
CASSVGGKNEQYF | TGCGCCAGCAGCGTAGGGGGAAAGAATGAGCAGTACTTC | TRBV5-1 | - | TRBJ2-7 | -
CASSLMGVDNEQYF | TGTGCCAGCAGCTTAATGGGCGTGGACAATGAGCAGTACTTC | TRBV7-9 | - | TRBJ2-5 | -
CASSLASPSSYTGELFF | TGCGCCAGCAGCTTGGCTAGCCCCTCCTCTTACACCGGGGAGCTGTTTTTT | TRBV5-1 | - | TRBJ2-2 | -
CASSRNSGLNEQFF | TGTGCCAGCAGCCGAAATTCAGGGCTCAATGAGCAGTTCTTC | TRBV12-3/TRBV12-4 | - | TRBJ2-1 | -
CASSYMGTGGQETQYF | TGTGCCAGCAGTTACATGGGGACAGGGGGACAAGAGACCCAGTACTTC | TRBV6-5 | TRBD1 | TRBJ2-5 | -
CASSSRTSSYSEQFF | TGCGCCAGCAGCTCTCGGACCAGCTCCTACAGTGAGCAGTTCTTC | TRBV5-1 | - | TRBJ2-1 | -
CASSLSTSPLPLGETQYF | TGTGCCAGCAGTTTATCAACTAGCCCTCTCCCCCTCGGGGAGACCCAGTACTTC | TRBV28 | - | TRBJ2-5 | -
CASSPTPGGVGQYF | TGCGCCAGCAGCCCTACTCCGGGGGGGGTAGGCCAGTACTTC | TRBV4-1 | TRBD2 | TRBJ2-7 | -
CSVEAPGQSSYEQYF | TGCAGCGTTGAAGCTCCGGGACAGAGCTCCTACGAGCAGTACTTC | TRBV29-1 | TRBD1 | TRBJ2-7 | few
CASSSGLALNIQYF | TGTGCCAGCAGCTCGGGACTAGCTTTAAACATTCAGTACTTC | TRBV5-6 | TRBD2 | TRBJ2-4 | few
CAISDGENEKLFF | TGTGCCATCAGTGACGGTGAAAATGAAAAACTGTTTTTT | TRBV10-3 | - | TRBJ1-4 | -
CASSQDLRPQETQYF | TGCGCCAGCAGCCAAGATTTGAGGCCTCAAGAGACCCAGTACTTC | TRBV4-1 | - | TRBJ2-5 | -
CASSPRGRVTEAFF | TGTGCCAGCAGCCCCCGAGGCAGGGTCACTGAAGCTTTCTTT | TRBV3-1 | - | TRBJ1-1 | once
CASSAWGSEATNEKLFF | TGTGCCAGCTCCGCGTGGGGGTCGGAGGCAACTAATGAAAAACTGTTTTTT | TRBV28 | - | TRBJ1-4 | -
CASSSAQDRPTSYGYTF | TGTGCCAGCAGCTCCGCCCAGGACAGGCCTACCAGTTATGGCTACACCTTC | TRBV7-2 | TRBD1 | TRBJ1-2 | -
CSVLLGDSYNEQFF | TGCAGCGTTTTATTGGGGGACAGCTACAATGAGCAGTTCTTC | TRBV29-1 | TRBD1 | TRBJ2-1 | -
CASRAGQGGYEQYF | TGTGCCAGCAGAGCGGGACAGGGAGGCTACGAGCAGTACTTC | TRBV6-5 | TRBD1 | TRBJ2-7 | -
CASSFDSGPQQTQYF | TGCGCCAGCAGCTTTGACTCAGGCCCTCAACAGACCCAGTACTTC | TRBV5-1 | - | TRBJ2-5 | -
CASSLSGTHRTDTQYF | TGTGCCAGCAGTTTATCGGGCACCCACAGGACAGATACGCAGTATTTT | TRBV27 | - | TRBJ2-3 | -
CASSSISGSYNEQFF | TGTGCCAGCAGCTCCATTAGCGGATCCTACAATGAGCAGTTCTTC | TRBV11-2 | - | TRBJ2-1 | -
CASSRPLAPSYNEQFF | TGTGCCAGCAGCCGACCCTTGGCGCCGTCCTACAATGAGCAGTTCTTC | TRBV3-1 | - | TRBJ2-1 | -
CASSVAGTGGTDTQYF | TGTGCCAGCAGTGTAGCCGGGACAGGGGGCACAGATACGCAGTATTTT | TRBV6-1 | TRBD1 | TRBJ2-3 | -
CASSFGQGEPGGTDTQYF | TGTGCCAGCAGTTTCGGACAGGGGGAGCCGGGCGGCACAGATACGCAGTATTTT | TRBV6-5 | TRBD1 | TRBJ2-3 | -
CASSPPGRAGYGYTF | TGTGCCAGCTCACCACCGGGAAGGGCTGGGTATGGCTACACCTTC | TRBV18 | - | TRBJ1-2 | -
CASSLQDRDTEAFF | TGTGCCAGCAGCCTCCAAGACAGGGATACTGAAGCTTTCTTT | TRBV4-2 | TRBD1 | TRBJ1-1 | once
CSVQGRVWETQYF | TGCAGCGTTCAGGGCAGGGTGTGGGAGACCCAGTACTTC | TRBV29-1 | - | TRBJ2-5 | -
CASSFGGGKNTEAFF | TGTGCCAGCAGTTTTGGGGGAGGGAAAAACACTGAAGCTTTCTTT | TRBV12-3/TRBV12-4 | - | TRBJ1-1 | few
CASSLAPSGVPYEQYF | TGTGCCAGCAGTTTAGCCCCGTCAGGGGTCCCTTACGAGCAGTACTTC | TRBV12-3/TRBV12-4 | - | TRBJ2-7 | -